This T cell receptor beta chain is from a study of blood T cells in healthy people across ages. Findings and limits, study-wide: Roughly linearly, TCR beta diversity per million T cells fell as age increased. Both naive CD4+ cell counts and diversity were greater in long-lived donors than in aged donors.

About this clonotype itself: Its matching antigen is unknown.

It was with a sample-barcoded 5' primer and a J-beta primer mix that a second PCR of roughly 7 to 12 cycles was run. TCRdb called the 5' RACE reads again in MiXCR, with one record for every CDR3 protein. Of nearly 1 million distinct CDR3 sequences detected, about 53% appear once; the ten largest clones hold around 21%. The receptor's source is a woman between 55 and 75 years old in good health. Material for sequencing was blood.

CDR3 nucleotides: TGTGCCAGCAGTTACCCAAAATTCGACAGCCAAGAGACCCGGTACTTC. Translated, it gives CASSYPKFDSQETRYF. This chain links TRBV6-2 or TRBV6-3 with TRBJ2-7; TRBD1 is a possible D gene (5 bases). Germline loops: CDR1 MNHEY, CDR2 SVGEGT. The CDR3 consists of 16 residues. The ends were cut back, 2 bases at V and 12 bases at J, with 26 bases in the middle.